Below are 10 T cell receptor beta chains sequenced from a single sample in a study of blood T cells in healthy people across ages. Through a sample-barcoded 5' primer and a J-beta primer mix, a second PCR was run for roughly 7 to 12 cycles. A single record per CDR3 protein comes from TCRdb applying MiXCR to the 5' RACE reads. The top ten clones hold roughly 3.4% of a sample with 550,000 to 750,000 distinct CDR3 sequences, more than 20% of them seen once. The material sequenced was blood. Receptors originate from a man aged 70 or older in good health.

This clonotype has at least ten counts. The chain combines TRBV27 with TRBJ1-2, with 8 bases that match TRBD1. CDR1 and CDR2 (germline): MNHEY, SMNVEV (reference sequence). This CDR3 spans 14 amino acids. V was clipped by 3 bases and J by 7 bases; unmatched bases: 7. The CDR3 is CASSFAQGALGYTF. CDR3 nucleotides: TGTGCCAGCAGTTTCGCCCAGGGGGCACTTGGCTACACCTTC.

This clonotype was counted between two and nine times. The CDR3 reads CSAKTGGLETQYF. The CDR3 nucleotides are TGCAGTGCCAAGACAGGGGGCTTGGAGACCCAGTACTTC. This rearrangement joins TRBV20-1 to TRBJ2-5, with 10 nucleotides matching TRBD1. J was trimmed by 5 bases and V by 6 bases; bases with no gene match: 6. The germline gives CDR1 DFQATT, CDR2 SNEGSKA (reference sequence). The CDR3 loop spans 13 amino acids.

In its sample, this clonotype was seen a few times. The rearrangement joins TRBV29-1 to TRBJ2-2; D possibly matches TRBD1 or TRBD2 (5 bases each). Germline CDR1 and CDR2: SQVTM and ANQGSEA. V lost 6 bases, J lost 4 bases, and 21 bases lay in between. The CDR3 sequence is 16 residues long. Written as DNA, the CDR3 is TGCAGCGTGGTGATTGGGGCAGGGAGTAGCACCGGGGAGCTGTTTTTT. It encodes CSVVIGAGSSTGELFF.

This clonotype appeared a few times. The chain recombines TRBV7-2 with TRBJ2-5; D may be TRBD2 (6 bases). The better agreement between TRBJ2-7 and the DNA end casts doubt on the J call. Germline values: CDR1 SGHTA, CDR2 FQGNSA. This CDR3 is built from 12 residues. The CDR3 loop reads CASSARGYEQYF. CDR3 nucleotide sequence: TGTGCCAGCAGCGCGCGGGGCTACGAGCAGTACTTC.

Only a few counts were recorded for this clonotype. The V gene is TRBV6-6, the J gene TRBJ2-2; 8 bases map to TRBD2. This CDR3 comprises 15 residues. V shed 6 bases and J 0 bases; nucleotides not matched to a gene: 3. CDR1 MNHNY and CDR2 SVGAGI come from the germline V gene (reference sequence). CDR3 residues: CASSELAANTGELFF. CDR3 in DNA: TGTGCCAGCAGCGAACTAGCGGCGAACACCGGGGAGCTGTTTTTT.

This clonotype has just a few counts. The gene calls are TRBV6-2 or TRBV6-3 and TRBJ2-3; 7 bases are shared with TRBD2. The CDR3 totals 15 residues. Germline V lookup: CDR1 MNHEY, CDR2 SVGEGT. Losses at the gene ends were 0 bases for V and 6 bases for J; bases not matched to a gene: 6. The CDR3, as DNA: TGTGCCAGCAGTTACTCCGCGGGAGCTATCGATACGCAGTATTTT. This sequence encodes CASSYSAGAIDTQYF.

The chain couples TRBV20-1 to TRBJ2-5, with 9 bases matching TRBD2. The last part of the DNA fits TRBJ2-7 better; the J call may be wrong. The length of the CDR3 is 14 residues. Germline V gene sequence: CDR1 DFQATT, CDR2 SNEGSKA (reference sequence). Here the CDR3 DNA reads TGCAGTGCTAGTCCTTTAGCGGGAGTCTACGAGCAGTACTTC. This encodes CSASPLAGVYEQYF.

The chain carries TRBV12-3 or TRBV12-4 and TRBJ2-2; 7 bases are shared with TRBD2. The CDR3 is 14 amino acids. V shed 7 bases, J shed 4 bases, and the junction held 6 bases outside the gene matches. The CDR3 region has the DNA TGTGCCAGCATCGGGGGACTACCCACCGGGGAGCTGTTTTTT. Translating it yields CASIGGLPTGELFF.

This sequence joins TRBV11-2 and TRBJ2-7; D call uncertain. CDR3 length: 11 residues. Trimming removed 4 bases at V and 7 bases at J, with 8 bases between. Looked up from germline, CDR1 is SGHAT and CDR2 is FQNNGV. The CDR3 sequence: CASSSPMEQYF. In DNA, the CDR3 is TGTGCCAGCAGCTCCCCTATGGAGCAGTACTTC. The variable domain in full, with the rest retrieved from reference TRBV11-2 and TRBJ2-7, is EAGVAQSPRYKIIEKRQSVAFWCNPISGHATLYWYQQILGQGPKLLIQFQNNGVVDDSQLPKDRFSAERLKGVDSTLKIQPAKLEDSAVYLCASSSPMEQYFGPGTRLTVT.

The CDR3 region is CASSMAREILKNIQYF. CDR3 coding DNA: TGTGCCAGTAGTATGGCCAGGGAGATTCTCAAAAACATTCAGTACTTC. This chain uses TRBV19 with TRBJ2-4; TRBD1 or TRBD2 may be the D gene (5 bases each). Germline CDR1 LNHDA, CDR2 SQIVND (reference sequence). The V gene lost 3 bases and the J gene lost 3 bases, with 15 bases spanning the gap. The CDR3 loop spans 16 amino acids.